Below, 29 T cell receptor beta chains from the same sample are listed, as sequenced in a study of blood T cell repertoires in COVID-19. Libraries were prepared by immunoSEQ multiplex PCR; TCRdb keeps only in-frame clonotypes and omits some of them. The repertoire has about 300,000 clones, around 87% of them found once; the top ten carry 1% to 1.5%. The sample consisted of peripheral blood. The receptors were gathered from a man between 70 and 80 years old with acute or convalescent COVID-19.

The CDR3 spells CASSYRLAGVSYEQYF. For the CDR3, the DNA is TGTGCCAGCAGTTATAGACTAGCGGGAGTATCGTACGAGCAGTACTTC. The chain links TRBV6-2 or TRBV6-3 to TRBJ2-7; 12 bases line up with TRBD2. CDR1 MNHEY and CDR2 SVGEGT come from the germline V gene. V was pared by 3 bases and J by 4 bases, with 7 bases of the junction left unmatched. The CDR3 has 16 residues.

This chain links TRBV28 with TRBJ1-4; D uncertain. Germline lookup yields CDR1 MDHEN and CDR2 SYDVKM. The CDR3 consists of 13 residues. Trimming left V 2 bases short and J 4 bases short, with 5 bases between. In DNA, the CDR3 is TGTGCCAGCAGTTTAATCGGTAATGAAAAACTGTTTTTT. This sequence encodes CASSLIGNEKLFF.

The rearrangement joins TRBV7-2 to TRBJ1-1; tentative D call: TRBD1 (5 bases). The CDR3 extends over 16 amino acids. V lost 5 bases, J lost 4 bases, and 20 bases lay in between. Germline V CDR1 and CDR2: SGHTA, FQGNSA. CDR3 nucleotides: TGTGCCAGCAGCGCCCCCCAGGGCTCCGTTGGCACTGAAGCTTTCTTT. This gives the protein CASSAPQGSVGTEAFF.

The chain is built from TRBV19 and TRBJ2-3, with D maybe TRBD2 (5 bases). V was trimmed by 1 base and J by 3 bases, leaving 8 bases between them. Germline CDR1 reads LNHDA; CDR2 reads SQIVND (reference sequence). The CDR3 covers 14 residues. CDR3 amino acids: CASSIATRTDTQYF. In nucleotides, the CDR3 is TGTGCCAGTAGTATAGCCACTAGAACAGATACGCAGTATTTT.

For this clone: Other DNA sequences of this sample code for an identical CDR3. The chain uses TRBV5-1 and TRBJ2-5; D not certain. The germline CDR1 and CDR2 sequences are SGHRS and YFSETQ. This CDR3 is built from 11 residues. Trimming stripped 5 bases from V and 2 bases from J, with 4 bases between. The CDR3 sequence is CASSQQETQYF. CDR3 DNA: TGCGCCAGCAGTCAACAAGAGACCCAGTACTTC.

The chain recombines TRBV3-1 (or the pseudogene TRBV3-2) with TRBJ2-3, with 9 bases that match TRBD2. V shed 0 bases, J shed 3 bases, and the junction held 10 bases outside the gene matches. CDR1 and CDR2 from the germline V gene are LGHDT and YNNKEL (reference sequence). The CDR3 extends over 18 amino acids. CDR3 protein: CASSQDRRGGVITDTQYF. The CDR3 DNA reads TGTGCCAGCAGCCAAGACCGTCGCGGGGGGGTGATTACAGATACGCAGTATTTT.

CDR3 loop: CASSYQAPGGNQPQHF. The DNA for the CDR3 is TGTGCCAGTAGTTACCAGGCCCCGGGGGGCAATCAGCCCCAGCATTTT. The J gene is TRBJ1-5, the V gene TRBV19; TRBD1 might be the D (5 bases). V was cut by 5 bases and J by 2 bases, with 16 bases left in between. Germline V lookup: CDR1 LNHDA, CDR2 SQIVND (reference sequence). The CDR3 runs 16 residues.

The chain couples TRBV12-3 or TRBV12-4 to TRBJ1-1; D is unclear. The CDR3 extends over 12 amino acids. The germline V and J ends were trimmed by 3 bases and 5 bases, with 7 bases remaining between them. The CDR3 DNA sequence: TGTGCCAGCAGTTTCGCTAGGACTGAAGCTTTCTTT. It codes for CASSFARTEAFF.

This chain uses TRBV29-1 with TRBJ2-2, with 8 bases fitting TRBD1. V was pared by 7 bases and J by 7 bases, with 11 bases of the junction left unmatched. The CDR3 has 14 amino acids. Per the germline V gene, CDR1 is SQVTM and CDR2 is ANQGSEA. CDR3 loop: CSGANRGAGGELFF. CDR3 bases: TGCAGCGGGGCGAACAGGGGGGCGGGCGGGGAGCTGTTTTTT.

The chain couples TRBV10-3 to TRBJ1-2, with 7 bases matching TRBD1. This CDR3 spans 14 amino acids. CDR1 and CDR2 from the germline V gene are ENHRY and SYGVKD. J gave up 8 bases and V 0 bases, and 6 bases lay outside the gene matches. The CDR3 is CAISESGGGGGYTF. CDR3 nucleotides: TGTGCCATCAGTGAGTCAGGAGGGGGCGGAGGCTACACCTTC.

The chain joins TRBV11-2 to TRBJ1-4; TRBD1 aligns across 9 bases. CDR1 and CDR2 (germline): SGHAT, FQNNGV. The CDR3 runs 14 residues. The V and J ends lost 6 bases and 8 bases, in that order; junction bases with no gene match: 7. CDR3 region: CASSSQGAGEKLFF. CDR3 coding DNA: TGTGCCAGCAGTTCACAGGGGGCAGGGGAAAAACTGTTTTTT.

The genes are TRBV19 and TRBJ1-5; unclear D gene. The CDR3 is made up of 14 amino acids. With 5 bases removed from V and 6 bases from J, the gap between germline ends came to 14 bases. The germline gives CDR1 LNHDA, CDR2 SQIVND (reference sequence). The CDR3 reads CASSLAETIQPQHF. The CDR3 DNA sequence: TGTGCCAGTAGTTTGGCCGAAACTATTCAGCCCCAGCATTTT.

A single count supports this clone. The chain carries TRBV12-3 or TRBV12-4 and TRBJ1-1; possible D gene TRBD1, 5 bases. V shed 3 bases and J shed 7 bases, with 12 bases lying between them. CDR3 size: 13 residues. The CDR3 DNA reads TGTGCCAGCAGTTTGTCAGGGCTCGGTGAAGCTTTCTTT. Protein product: CASSLSGLGEAFF.

The chain couples TRBV6-4 to TRBJ2-7; TRBD1 matches at 7 bases. The CDR3 has 17 residues. After removal of 6 bases from V and 6 bases from J, the junction contained 20 bases not matched to a gene. CDR1 MRHNA and CDR2 SNTAGT come from the germline V gene. The CDR3 protein is CASSAFPYRGSFCEQYF. CDR3 bases: TGTGCCAGCAGCGCTTTCCCATACAGGGGATCGTTCTGCGAGCAGTACTTC.

The chain links TRBV7-2 to TRBJ1-5; no clear D gene. The CDR3 is made up of 13 amino acids. The V gene's germline CDR1 is SGHTA and CDR2 FQGNSA. V lost 3 bases and J 4 bases, leaving 7 bases between the germline ends. CDR3 coding DNA: TGTGCCAGCAGCTTCAGCGAAAATCAGCCCCAGCATTTT. Its protein is CASSFSENQPQHF.

V gene TRBV6-6 combines with J gene TRBJ1-1; tentative D call: TRBD1 (5 bases). This CDR3 is 13 amino acids long. The germline V and J ends were trimmed by 3 bases and 10 bases, with 15 bases remaining between them. Germline-derived CDR1 and CDR2 are MNHNY and SVGAGI (reference sequence). This CDR3 reads CASSYDWGSGAFF. The CDR3 region has the DNA TGTGCCAGCAGTTATGATTGGGGCTCGGGAGCTTTCTTT.

CDR3 residues: CASSLEYYVSGANVLTF. CDR3 bases: TGTGCCAGCAGCTTAGAGTACTACGTCTCTGGGGCCAACGTCCTGACTTTC. The gene calls are TRBV7-9 and TRBJ2-6; no reliable D call. This CDR3 is built from 17 residues. Trimming stripped 1 base from V and 0 bases from J, with 10 bases between. Germline CDR1 SEHNR, CDR2 FQNEAQ (reference sequence).

The chain couples TRBV15 to TRBJ1-5; D gene unclear. Germline loops: CDR1 LNHNV, CDR2 YYDKDF (reference sequence). V lost 0 bases to trimming and J lost 3 bases, with 3 bases between them. CDR3 size: 13 residues. The DNA of the CDR3 is TGTGCCACCAGCAGAGATATCAATCAGCCCCAGCATTTT. Protein product: CATSRDINQPQHF.

The V and J genes are TRBV6-5 and TRBJ2-5; maybe TRBD2 (6 bases). Per the germline V gene, CDR1 is MNHEY and CDR2 is SVGAGI. Trimming shortened V by 6 bases and J by 4 bases, and 18 bases separated the two germline ends. The CDR3 contains 15 residues. CDR3 nucleotides: TGTGCCAGCAGCACCTCGCTACGGGAGATAGAGACCCAGTACTTC. Protein sequence: CASSTSLREIETQYF.

This chain uses TRBV5-4 with TRBJ1-2; D perhaps matches TRBD1 (6 bases). Looked up from germline, CDR1 is SGHNT and CDR2 is YYREEE (reference sequence). CDR3 length: 13 amino acids. V was trimmed by 5 bases and J by 2 bases, leaving 10 bases between them. CDR3 amino acids: CASSGRGNYGYTF. DNA for the CDR3: TGTGCCAGCAGTGGCAGGGGAAACTATGGCTACACCTTC.

The chain is built from TRBV28 and TRBJ1-6; tentative D call: TRBD1 (5 bases). V lost 0 bases and J lost 10, with 13 bases in between. Per the germline V gene, CDR1 is MDHEN and CDR2 is SYDVKM. The CDR3 is made up of 15 amino acids. The CDR3 nucleotides are TGTGCCAGCAGTTTATGGCAGGGTGCTAAATCACCCCTCCACTTT. This translates into CASSLWQGAKSPLHF.

The chain joins TRBV6-5 to TRBJ1-6; D is possibly TRBD1 (5 bases). Germline loops: CDR1 MNHEY, CDR2 SVGAGI. V was shortened by 3 bases and J by 8 bases, with 14 bases between the two germline ends. CDR3 length equals 15 residues. CDR3 DNA: TGTGCCAGCAGTTATGGGGGGACCCCTTATTCACCCCTCCACTTT. Encoded protein: CASSYGGTPYSPLHF.

The rearrangement uses TRBV30 and TRBJ1-1; no reliable D call. V was shortened by 2 bases and J by 0 bases, with 7 bases between the two germline ends. CDR1 GTSNPN and CDR2 SVGIG come from the germline V gene (reference sequence). The CDR3 contains 13 residues. CDR3 region: CAWSFQMNTEAFF. The CDR3 DNA follows: TGTGCCTGGAGTTTCCAGATGAACACTGAAGCTTTCTTT.

V and J are TRBV4-2 and TRBJ2-1; TRBD2 matches 12 bases. The CDR3 runs 18 residues. V trimming: 0 bases; J trimming: 0 bases; junction bases outside the gene matches: 3. Germline CDR1 reads LGHNA; CDR2 reads YNFKEQ. Here the CDR3 reads CASSQDLAGGSSYNEQFF. The CDR3 DNA reads as TGTGCCAGCAGCCAAGATCTAGCGGGGGGGAGCTCCTACAATGAGCAGTTCTTC.

The chain couples TRBV10-3 to TRBJ1-5, with D possibly TRBD1 on 5 matching bases. V lost 10 bases to trimming and J lost 3 bases, with 10 bases between them. The CDR3 sequence is 12 residues long. Looked up from germline, CDR1 is ENHRY and CDR2 is SYGVKD. The CDR3 is CATAGPNQPQHF. The CDR3 DNA follows: TGTGCCACAGCAGGGCCCAATCAGCCCCAGCATTTT.

The chain carries TRBV18 and TRBJ2-7; possibly TRBD1 for D (6 bases). V was cut by 2 bases and J by 0 bases, with 14 bases left in between. The germline V gene encodes CDR1 KGHSH and CDR2 LQKENI. The CDR3 spans 16 residues. The CDR3 DNA reads as TGTGCCAGCTCACCAGTAGACAGGACCAACTCCTACGAGCAGTACTTC. Translated, it gives CASSPVDRTNSYEQYF.

The V gene is TRBV19, the J gene TRBJ2-3; tentative D call: TRBD2 (6 bases). Trimming took 3 bases from V and 2 from J, leaving 9 bases between them. Germline CDR1 and CDR2: LNHDA and SQIVND (reference sequence). The CDR3 is made up of 14 amino acids. CDR3 sequence (DNA): TGTGCCAGTAGTATGGACTACCACACAGATACGCAGTATTTT. Its protein product is CASSMDYHTDTQYF. The full variable domain, its missing parts supplied by reference TRBV19 and TRBJ2-3, is DGGITQSPKYLFRKEGQNVTLSCEQNLNHDAMYWYRQDPGQGLRLIYYSQIVNDFQKGDIAEGYSVSREKKESFPLTVTSAQKNPTAFYLCASSMDYHTDTQYFGPGTRLTVL.

In this sample, this clone turned up once. The chain couples TRBV9 to TRBJ1-1, with D maybe TRBD1 (6 bases). Looked up from germline, CDR1 is SGDLS and CDR2 is YYNGEE. This CDR3 spans 16 amino acids. Trimming shortened V by 4 bases and J by 0 bases, and 16 bases separated the two germline ends. The CDR3 reads CASSPRAGAVNTEAFF. The CDR3 bases are TGTGCCAGCAGCCCCCGGGCGGGGGCCGTGAACACTGAAGCTTTCTTT.

This chain connects TRBV20-1 to TRBJ2-5, with D perhaps TRBD1 (6 bases). Looked up from germline, CDR1 is DFQATT and CDR2 is SNEGSKA (reference sequence). CDR3 size: 11 residues. V lost 3 bases and J 10 bases, leaving 12 bases between the germline ends. The CDR3: CSARELGHQYF. CDR3 DNA sequence: TGCAGTGCTAGGGAATTGGGACACCAGTACTTC.